These T cell receptor beta chains were read from a single sample in a study of identical twins. Using its own MiXCR run on the 5' RACE reads, TCRdb lists one record per CDR3 protein. The table includes fewer than 650,000 distinct CDR3 sequences, just under 10% detected once. These data were also reused for a study on yellow fever vaccine responses in identical twins.

Material: PBMCs. The source is a woman between 18 and 29 years old in good health. Each CDR3 is given with its conserved first and last residue. A D gene is named only where the DNA matches it firmly. Only part of the rows carry a size: once, few, many, or a class if the clone is expanded.

>TRBJ2-2|NA|TRBV25-1|many
TGTGCCAGCAGTTATGGGGGCGGGGAGCTGTTTTTT
CASSYGGGELFF
>TRBJ2-2|NA|TRBV18|many
TGTGCCAGCTCACTGACTAGAACGAACACCGGGGAGCTGTTTTTT
CASSLTRTNTGELFF
>TRBJ1-1|TRBD1|TRBV10-3|NA
TGTGCCATCAGGCCGGACAGGGGCACTGAAGCTTTCTTT
CAIRPDRGTEAFF
>TRBJ2-7|TRBD1|TRBV5-5|few
TGTGCCAGCAGCTTGGCCCGGGGACAGGGCGACGAGCAGTACTTC
CASSLARGQGDEQYF
>TRBJ2-5|NA|TRBV3-1|few
TGTGCCAGCAGCCAGGCAGGGAGCCAAGAGACCCAGTACTTC
CASSQAGSQETQYF
>TRBJ2-2|TRBD1|TRBV27|NA
TGTGCCACCCGGGACAGGGGCGACACCGGGGAGCTGTTTTTT
CATRDRGDTGELFF
>TRBJ2-5|NA|TRBV3-1|NA
TGTGCCAGCAGCCACGGAAGCGGGGAGACCCAGTACTTC
CASSHGSGETQYF
>TRBJ2-1|NA|TRBV20-1|many
TGCAGTGCTAGATTAGCTGGGGGTGAGCAGTTCTTC
CSARLAGGEQFF
>TRBJ1-2|TRBD1|TRBV4-3|many
TGCGCCAGCAGCCCTAACAGGGGTCCCTATGGCTACACCTTC
CASSPNRGPYGYTF
>TRBJ2-5|NA|TRBV10-3|many
TGTGCCATCAGTGAAAGGGGGTTTCAAGAGACCCAGTACTTC
CAISERGFQETQYF
>TRBJ2-7|TRBD2|TRBV11-2|NA
TGTGCCAGCAGCTTAGGCCCGGGACTAGCGGCCTACGAGCAGTACTTC
CASSLGPGLAAYEQYF
>TRBJ2-5|NA|TRBV20-1|NA
TGCAGTGCTAGTCCCCGTATACTGGGGTTAGAGACCCAGTACTTC
CSASPRILGLETQYF
>TRBJ2-7|TRBD1|TRBV6-2/TRBV6-3|few
TGTGCCAGCAGTTTCGGGACAGCCGAGCAGTACTTC
CASSFGTAEQYF
>TRBJ2-1|NA|TRBV19|NA
TGTGCCAGTACCCCAAGGGGTTCCTACAATGAGCAGTTCTTC
CASTPRGSYNEQFF
>TRBJ2-7|NA|TRBV7-2|few
TGTGCCAGCAGCTCAAATCAAGCCGAGCAGTACTTC
CASSSNQAEQYF
>TRBJ1-3|NA|TRBV29-1|many
TGCAGCGTCTCGACCGGAGGACGGGGAAACACCATATATTTT
CSVSTGGRGNTIYF
>TRBJ1-1|TRBD1|TRBV7-9|few
TGTGCCAGCAGCTTGGGACAGGGGGGGATAGAGGCTTTCTTT
CASSLGQGGIEAFF
>TRBJ2-7|NA|TRBV16|few
TGTGCCAGCAGCCAAGGGCAAAACCTATACGAGCAGTACTTC
CASSQGQNLYEQYF
>TRBJ2-7|TRBD2|TRBV6-5|NA
TGTGCCAGCGGGACTAGCGCGCCCGAGCAGTACTTC
CASGTSAPEQYF
>TRBJ2-7|NA|TRBV4-2|few
TGTGCCAGCAGCCAACCGGGCCCATACGAGCAGTACTTC
CASSQPGPYEQYF
>TRBJ1-1|TRBD1|TRBV6-1|many
TGTGCCAGTAACTACAGGGGGCCTGGCACTGAAGCTTTCTTT
CASNYRGPGTEAFF
>TRBJ2-1|TRBD2|TRBV7-2|few
TGTGCCAGCAGCGACCGAGCGGGAGCCCCACTAAATGAGCAGTTCTTC
CASSDRAGAPLNEQFF
>TRBJ2-2|TRBD1|TRBV29-1|few
TGCAGCGGACTACCGGGACAGGGGATCGGGGAGCTGTTTTTT
CSGLPGQGIGELFF
>TRBJ2-3|NA|TRBV9|NA
TGTGCCAGCAGCGTAGGGCGGGGCCTTAGCACAGATACGCAGTATTTT
CASSVGRGLSTDTQYF
>TRBJ2-2|TRBD2|TRBV15|few
TGTGCCGTAGGGACTAGCGGGACCCTTAGGGCCGGGGAGCTGTTTTTT
CAVGTSGTLRAGELFF
>TRBJ2-3|TRBD2|TRBV29-1|many
TGCAGCGTTGAAGAGGGGGGGGGATCTATGCCAGATACGCAGTATTTT
CSVEEGGGSMPDTQYF
>TRBJ2-7|TRBD1|TRBV29-1|many
TGCAGCGTTGAAATAGGCGACAGGGATTCCTACGAGCAGTACTTC
CSVEIGDRDSYEQYF
>TRBJ2-7|NA|TRBV7-9|few
TGTGCCAGCAGCTTAGATCTGGGAACCTACGAGCAGTACTTC
CASSLDLGTYEQYF
>TRBJ2-7|TRBD2|TRBV20-1|once
TGCAGTGCTAGGGAGGCGGGAGGCAGCTCCTACGAGCAGTACTTC
CSAREAGGSSYEQYF
>TRBJ2-2|NA|TRBV20-1|few
TGCTGTGCTGAATCGGCCCAACGGGTGAACACCGGGGAGCTGTTTTTT
CCAESAQRVNTGELFF
>TRBJ2-4|NA|TRBV4-1|few
TGCGCCAGCAGCTCCCAGCTAAGGGAAAACATTCAGTACTTC
CASSSQLRENIQYF
>TRBJ2-5|TRBD1|TRBV29-1|NA
TGCAGCGTTGTCCGATCAGGGGGCCTAGAGACCCAGTACTTC
CSVVRSGGLETQYF
>TRBJ2-3|NA|TRBV25-1|many
TGTGCCAGCAGTGAATTGACTAGTTTTTCGTCAGATACGCAGTATTTT
CASSELTSFSSDTQYF
>TRBJ2-1|TRBD1|TRBV29-1|few
TGCAGCGCGGGACAGGGTATCAACAATGAGCAGTTCTTC
CSAGQGINNEQFF
>TRBJ2-2|TRBD1|TRBV20-1|many
TGCAGTGCTAGACGGACAGGGGCAATCAACACCGGGGAGCTGTTTTTT
CSARRTGAINTGELFF
>TRBJ2-1|NA|TRBV30|few
TGTGCCTGGGTGGGACGCGATGAGCAGTTCTTC
CAWVGRDEQFF
>TRBJ2-5|TRBD1|TRBV25-1|few
TGTGCCAGCAGTGAGGACAGGGTTTTGGAGACCCAGTACTTC
CASSEDRVLETQYF
>TRBJ1-1|TRBD1|TRBV18|NA
TGTGCCAGCTCATTCGACAGGGTTCTAAGATTT
CASSFDRVLRF
>TRBJ2-5|NA|TRBV14|few
TGTGCCAGCAGTCGCCTAACAGGGCCCCCGTTCGTCGAGACCCAGTACTTC
CASSRLTGPPFVETQYF
>TRBJ1-2|NA|TRBV11-2|few
TGTGCCAGCAGCTTAGATCACAGGGTAGTTGGCTATGGCTACACCTTC
CASSLDHRVVGYGYTF
>TRBJ1-1|NA|TRBV12-3/TRBV12-4|NA
TGTGCCAGCAGGGGGCCGGGCCCCCGCCCAGAGAACACTGAAGCTTTCTTT
CASRGPGPRPENTEAFF
>TRBJ2-3|TRBD2|TRBV28|many
TGTGCCAGCAATCCGGGACTAGCGGGAGCGGGTACGCAGTATTTT
CASNPGLAGAGTQYF
>TRBJ2-5|TRBD1|TRBV20-1|NA
TGCAGTGCTAACGACAGGGCCAGGGAGACCCAGTACTTC
CSANDRARETQYF
>TRBJ2-3|TRBD1|TRBV5-1|many
TGCGCCAGCAGCCCGGGACAGCTTCTTGATACGCAGTATTTT
CASSPGQLLDTQYF
>TRBJ2-3|NA|TRBV29-1|NA
TGCAGCGTTGAGTCTGGGACCTCAGATACGCAGTATTTT
CSVESGTSDTQYF
>TRBJ2-7|NA|TRBV2|many
TGTGCCAGCAGTCTAGGACAAGGCACAGAGCAGTACTTC
CASSLGQGTEQYF
>TRBJ2-7|TRBD2|TRBV28|many
TGTGCCAGCAACCGACTAGCGGGACCCCACGAGCAGTACTTC
CASNRLAGPHEQYF
>TRBJ2-1|NA|TRBV29-1|many
TGCAGCGTTGAAGGAGTACCCAGCTCTGCAGGGGCCTACAATGAGCAGTTCTTC
CSVEGVPSSAGAYNEQFF
>TRBJ2-7|TRBD2|TRBV7-2|NA
TGTGCCAGCAGCTTTGAAAAAGCGGGAGGGTCGTACGAGCAGTACTTC
CASSFEKAGGSYEQYF
>TRBJ2-1|NA|TRBV7-8|many
TGTGCCAGCAGCGGCCGGCTAGCTGGAGATGAGCAGTTCTTC
CASSGRLAGDEQFF
>TRBJ2-1|NA|TRBV6-2/TRBV6-3|NA
TGTGCCAGCAGTTACGACGTTGGCGGAGTCGTTGAAGGTGAGCAGTTCTTC
CASSYDVGGVVEGEQFF
>TRBJ1-1|NA|TRBV20-1|many
TGCAGCGCCTTTGTAGGGAACACTGAAGCTTTCTTT
CSAFVGNTEAFF
>TRBJ2-3|TRBD2|TRBV11-2|few
TGTGCCAGCAGCCATCCAATAGCGGGAGGGCCGGCAGATACGCAGTATTTT
CASSHPIAGGPADTQYF
>TRBJ2-3|NA|TRBV12-3/TRBV12-4|many
TGTGCCAGCAGTTTGTCGAGAGCAGATACGCAGTATTTT
CASSLSRADTQYF
>TRBJ2-1|NA|TRBV20-1|NA
TGCAGTGCTAGTGGGTGGCGCGGGGATAACAATGAGCAGTTCTTC
CSASGWRGDNNEQFF